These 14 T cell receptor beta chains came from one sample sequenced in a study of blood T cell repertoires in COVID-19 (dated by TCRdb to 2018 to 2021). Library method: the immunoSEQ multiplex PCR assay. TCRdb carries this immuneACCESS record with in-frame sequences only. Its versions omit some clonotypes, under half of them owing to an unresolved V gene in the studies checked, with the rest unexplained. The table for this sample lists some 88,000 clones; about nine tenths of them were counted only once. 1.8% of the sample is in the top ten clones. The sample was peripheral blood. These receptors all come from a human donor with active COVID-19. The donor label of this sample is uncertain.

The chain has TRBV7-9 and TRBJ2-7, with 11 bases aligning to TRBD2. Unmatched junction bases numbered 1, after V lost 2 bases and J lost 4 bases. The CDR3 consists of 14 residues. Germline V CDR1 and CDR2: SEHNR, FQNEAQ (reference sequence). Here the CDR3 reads CASSLLAGGYEQYF. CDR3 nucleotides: TGTGCCAGCAGCTTACTAGCGGGGGGATACGAGCAGTACTTC.

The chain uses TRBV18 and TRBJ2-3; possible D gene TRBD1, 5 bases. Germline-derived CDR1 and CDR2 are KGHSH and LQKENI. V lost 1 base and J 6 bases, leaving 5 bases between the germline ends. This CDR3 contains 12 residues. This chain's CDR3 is CASSPQGDTQYF. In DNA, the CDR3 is TGTGCCAGCTCACCACAGGGGGATACGCAGTATTTT.

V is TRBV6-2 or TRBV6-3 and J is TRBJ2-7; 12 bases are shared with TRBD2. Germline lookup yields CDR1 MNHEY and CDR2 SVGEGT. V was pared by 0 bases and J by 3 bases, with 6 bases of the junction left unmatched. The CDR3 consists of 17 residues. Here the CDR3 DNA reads TGTGCCAGCAGTTACTCGATTAGACTAGCGGGGGTCTACGAGCAGTACTTC. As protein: CASSYSIRLAGVYEQYF.

The CDR3 DNA is TGTGCCAGCAGCTTAATCCGGGTGAAGGGCTACACCTTC. It is translated as CASSLIRVKGYTF. This rearrangement joins TRBV7-9 to TRBJ1-2; D is undetermined. With 2 bases removed from V and 8 bases from J, the gap between germline ends came to 12 bases. Germline-derived CDR1 and CDR2 are SEHNR and FQNEAQ (reference sequence). The CDR3 is made up of 13 amino acids.

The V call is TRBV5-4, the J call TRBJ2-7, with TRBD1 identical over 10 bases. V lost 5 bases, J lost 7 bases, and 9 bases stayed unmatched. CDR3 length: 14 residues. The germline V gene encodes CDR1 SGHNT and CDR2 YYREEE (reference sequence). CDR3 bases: TGTGCCAGCAGGATGGGACAGGGGTTGGGAGAGCAGTACTTC. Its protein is CASRMGQGLGEQYF.

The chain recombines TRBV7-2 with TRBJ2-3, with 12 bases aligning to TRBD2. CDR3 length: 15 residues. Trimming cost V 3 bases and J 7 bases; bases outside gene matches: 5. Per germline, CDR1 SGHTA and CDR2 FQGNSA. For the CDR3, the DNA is TGTGCCAGCAGCTTCCGGACTAGCGGGGTAAATACGCAGTATTTT. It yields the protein CASSFRTSGVNTQYF. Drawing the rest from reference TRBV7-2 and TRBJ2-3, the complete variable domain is GAGVSQSPSNKVTEKGKDVELRCDPISGHTALYWYRQSLGQGLEFLIYFQGNSAPDKSGLPSDRFSAERTGGSVSTLTIQRTQQEDSAVYLCASSFRTSGVNTQYFGPGTRLTVL.

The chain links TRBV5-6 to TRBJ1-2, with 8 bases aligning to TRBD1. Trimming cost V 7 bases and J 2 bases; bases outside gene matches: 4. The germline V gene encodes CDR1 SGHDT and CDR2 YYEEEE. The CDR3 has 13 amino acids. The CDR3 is CASGGQGNYGYTF. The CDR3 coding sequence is TGTGCCAGCGGAGGACAGGGAAACTATGGCTACACCTTC.

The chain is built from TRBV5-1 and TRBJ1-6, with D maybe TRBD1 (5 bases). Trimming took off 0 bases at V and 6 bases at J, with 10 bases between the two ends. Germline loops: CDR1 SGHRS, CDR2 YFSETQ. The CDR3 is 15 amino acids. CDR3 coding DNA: TGCGCCAGCAGCTTGGGGGGCACGGGTAATTCACCCCTCCACTTT. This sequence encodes CASSLGGTGNSPLHF. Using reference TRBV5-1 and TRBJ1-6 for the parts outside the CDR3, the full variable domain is KAGVTQTPRYLIKTRGQQVTLSCSPISGHRSVSWYQQTPGQGLQFLFEYFSETQRNKGNFPGRFSGRQFSNSRSEMNVSTLELGDSALYLCASSLGGTGNSPLHFGNGTRLTVT.

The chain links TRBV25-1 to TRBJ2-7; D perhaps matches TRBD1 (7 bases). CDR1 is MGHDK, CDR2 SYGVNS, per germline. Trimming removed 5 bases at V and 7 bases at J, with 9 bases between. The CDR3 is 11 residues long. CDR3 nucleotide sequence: TGTGCCAGCAGTCCAGGGGGGGAGCAGTACTTC. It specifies CASSPGGEQYF.

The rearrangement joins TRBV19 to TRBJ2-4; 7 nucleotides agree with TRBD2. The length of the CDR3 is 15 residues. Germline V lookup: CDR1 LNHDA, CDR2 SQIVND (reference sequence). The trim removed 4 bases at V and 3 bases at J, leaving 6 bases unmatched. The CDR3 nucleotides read TGTGCCAGTAGTAGTCCGTGGGGGGGCAAAAACATTCAGTACTTC. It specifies CASSSPWGGKNIQYF. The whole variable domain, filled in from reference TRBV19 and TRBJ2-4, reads DGGITQSPKYLFRKEGQNVTLSCEQNLNHDAMYWYRQDPGQGLRLIYYSQIVNDFQKGDIAEGYSVSREKKESFPLTVTSAQKNPTAFYLCASSSPWGGKNIQYFGAGTRLSVL.

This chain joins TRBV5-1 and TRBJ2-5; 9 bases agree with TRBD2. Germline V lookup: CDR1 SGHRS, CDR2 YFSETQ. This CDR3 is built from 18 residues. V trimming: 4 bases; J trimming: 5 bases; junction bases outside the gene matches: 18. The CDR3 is CASSRGPASGALRETQYF. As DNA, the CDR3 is TGCGCCAGCAGCCGGGGACCCGCTAGCGGGGCCCTCCGGGAGACCCAGTACTTC.

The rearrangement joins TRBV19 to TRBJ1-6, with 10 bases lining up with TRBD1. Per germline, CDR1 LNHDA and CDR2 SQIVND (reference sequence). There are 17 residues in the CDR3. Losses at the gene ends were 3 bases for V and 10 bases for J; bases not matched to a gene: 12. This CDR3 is CASSIGTGDPGRSPLHF. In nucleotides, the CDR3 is TGTGCCAGTAGTATCGGGACAGGGGACCCAGGGCGCTCACCCCTCCACTTT.

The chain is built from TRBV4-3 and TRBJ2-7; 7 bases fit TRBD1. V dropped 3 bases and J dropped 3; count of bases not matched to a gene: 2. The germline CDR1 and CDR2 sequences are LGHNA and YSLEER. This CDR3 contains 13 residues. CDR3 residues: CASSQWTGYEQYF. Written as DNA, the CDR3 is TGCGCCAGCAGCCAGTGGACAGGCTACGAGCAGTACTTC.

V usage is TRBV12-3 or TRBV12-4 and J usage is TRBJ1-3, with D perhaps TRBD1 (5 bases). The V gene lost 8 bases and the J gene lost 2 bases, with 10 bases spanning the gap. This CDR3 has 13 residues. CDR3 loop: CASLRGPGNTIYF. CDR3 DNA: TGTGCCAGCCTGCGGGGCCCTGGAAACACCATATATTTT.